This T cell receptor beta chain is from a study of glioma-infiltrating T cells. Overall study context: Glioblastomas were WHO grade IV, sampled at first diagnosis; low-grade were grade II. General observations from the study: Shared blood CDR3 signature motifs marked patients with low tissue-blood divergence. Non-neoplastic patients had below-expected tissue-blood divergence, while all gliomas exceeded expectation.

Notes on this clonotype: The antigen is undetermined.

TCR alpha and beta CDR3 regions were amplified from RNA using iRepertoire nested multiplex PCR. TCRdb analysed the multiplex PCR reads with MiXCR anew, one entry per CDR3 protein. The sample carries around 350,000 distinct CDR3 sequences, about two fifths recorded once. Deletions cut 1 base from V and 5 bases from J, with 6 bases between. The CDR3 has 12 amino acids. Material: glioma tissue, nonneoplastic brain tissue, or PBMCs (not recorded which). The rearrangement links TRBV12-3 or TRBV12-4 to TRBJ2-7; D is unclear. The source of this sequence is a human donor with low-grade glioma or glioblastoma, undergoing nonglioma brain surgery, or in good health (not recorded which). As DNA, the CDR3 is TGTGCCAGCAGTTTAGATTTCCACGAGCAGTACTTC. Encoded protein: CASSLDFHEQYF.